These 15 T cell receptor beta chains came from one sample sequenced in a study of technical replicates of blood from a handful of donors. TCRdb keeps only in-frame clones here, not all; method: immunoSEQ multiplex PCR. The sample has about 73,000 clones, 85% to 95% seen once. The sample was PBMCs. Every receptor here comes from a human donor in good health. Some clones in this sample may be carry-over from other donors' samples.

The chain uses TRBV7-6 and TRBJ2-7; D is uncertain. The CDR3 length is 12 residues. CDR1 and CDR2 (germline): SGHVS, FNYEAQ. V shed 2 bases and J shed 2 bases, with 4 bases lying between them. The chain's CDR3 is CASSLNTYEQYF. In DNA form, the CDR3 reads TGTGCCAGCAGCTTAAATACCTACGAGCAGTACTTC.

The chain carries TRBV27 and TRBJ1-1, with 7 bases matching TRBD1. The CDR3 covers 17 residues. J gave up 0 bases and V 6 bases, and 13 bases lay outside the gene matches. Per germline, CDR1 MNHEY and CDR2 SMNVEV (reference sequence). CDR3 in amino acids: CASSPLPGTAMNTEAFF. As DNA, the CDR3 is TGTGCCAGCAGCCCCCTCCCCGGGACAGCTATGAACACTGAAGCTTTCTTT.

The genes are TRBV7-9 and TRBJ2-5; D may be TRBD2 (6 bases). Germline lookup yields CDR1 SEHNR and CDR2 FQNEAQ (reference sequence). This CDR3 has 12 residues. Trimming cost V 4 bases and J 5 bases, with 8 bases left between them. CDR3 in amino acids: CASSWGEETQYF. The CDR3 bases are TGTGCCAGCAGCTGGGGGGAGGAGACCCAGTACTTC.

This sequence joins TRBV7-9 and TRBJ2-1; TRBD2 agrees at 11 bases. CDR3 length: 16 amino acids. Trimming took 4 bases from V and 7 from J; bases not matched to a gene: 9. The germline gives CDR1 SEHNR, CDR2 FQNEAQ (reference sequence). The CDR3 nucleotides read TGTGCCAGCAGCTCCTTAGCGGGAGGGCCGCGGAATGAGCAGTTCTTC. It specifies CASSSLAGGPRNEQFF.

The J gene is TRBJ2-5, the V gene TRBV7-9; 7 nucleotides line up with TRBD1. Germline V gene sequence: CDR1 SEHNR, CDR2 FQNEAQ (reference sequence). The CDR3 totals 15 residues. V lost 6 bases and J lost 5; bases outside the gene matches: 12. CDR3 DNA: TGTGCCAGCAGAGACCGGGACAGAGCTGGGGAGACCCAGTACTTC. Its protein product is CASRDRDRAGETQYF.

This sequence joins TRBV7-9 and TRBJ1-2; tentatively, D is TRBD1 (6 bases). The germline CDR1 and CDR2 sequences are SEHNR and FQNEAQ (reference sequence). Trimming removed 7 bases at V and 4 bases at J, with 7 bases between. The CDR3 is 11 residues long. The DNA of the CDR3 is TGTGCCAGCACAGGGGCCTATGGCTACACCTTC. Protein product: CASTGAYGYTF.

The chain employs TRBV5-1 and TRBJ2-3; 8 bases are a match to TRBD2. V was clipped by 0 bases and J by 6 bases; unmatched bases: 9. From germline, CDR1 is SGHRS and CDR2 YFSETQ. This CDR3 is built from 16 residues. The CDR3 coding sequence is TGCGCCAGCAGCTTGGCTCCCCGGGGGGGCGGGGATACGCAGTATTTT. Its protein is CASSLAPRGGGDTQYF.

CDR3 DNA sequence: TGCGCCAGCCTTGCGGGGGGCTCGGGGAACACCGGGGAGCTGTTTTTT. Translated, it gives CASLAGGSGNTGELFF. V and J are TRBV5-1 and TRBJ2-2; TRBD2 agrees at 8 bases. The trim removed 7 bases at V and 1 base at J, leaving 9 bases unmatched. Germline lookup yields CDR1 SGHRS and CDR2 YFSETQ. This CDR3 comprises 16 residues.

This clone was seen once. CDR3 sequence: CASSRRSNQPQHF. CDR3 bases: TGTGCCAGCAGTCGGAGGTCAAATCAGCCCCAGCATTTT. The V and J genes are TRBV6-5 and TRBJ1-5, with D unclear. Germline CDR1 is MNHEY and CDR2 is SVGAGI. The CDR3 runs 13 residues. The germline V and J ends were trimmed by 5 bases and 4 bases, with 9 bases remaining between them.

The V gene is TRBV6-1, the J gene TRBJ1-4; D is uncertain. Germline CDR1 MNHNS, CDR2 SASEGT. The V end lost 2 bases, the J end lost 5 bases, and 9 bases lay between the germline ends. The CDR3 is 14 residues long. CDR3 nucleotide sequence: TGTGCCAGCAGTGAATTATCCCGGAATGAAAAACTGTTTTTT. Its translation is CASSELSRNEKLFF.

The V call is TRBV6-5, the J call TRBJ2-7, with TRBD2 as a possible D gene (5 bases). CDR3 length: 16 residues. Trimming left V 2 bases short and J 2 bases short, with 16 bases between. Germline V gene lookup returns CDR1 MNHEY and CDR2 SVGAGI. The CDR3, as DNA: TGTGCCAGCAGTTACATCCGTGGAGCGGCTCCCTACGAGCAGTACTTC. Its protein product is CASSYIRGAAPYEQYF.

The count of this clone is one. V gene TRBV29-1 combines with J gene TRBJ2-2; the D is unclear. Between the trimmed V and J ends, which lost 7 bases and 4 bases, there was a span of 10 bases. The CDR3 covers 12 residues. Germline assignment: CDR1 SQVTM and CDR2 ANQGSEA. The CDR3 spells CSAKRVTGELFF. The CDR3 DNA follows: TGCAGCGCCAAGCGCGTCACCGGGGAGCTGTTTTTT.

The V gene is TRBV6-6, the J gene TRBJ2-1; D possibly corresponds to TRBD1 (6 bases). CDR3 length: 11 residues. Looked up from germline, CDR1 is MNHNY and CDR2 is SVGAGI (reference sequence). V was pared by 0 bases and J by 15 bases, with 9 bases between. The CDR3 reads CASSYSRGWFF. The CDR3 DNA is TGTGCCAGCAGTTACTCCAGGGGATGGTTCTTC.

The chain is built from TRBV7-8 and TRBJ2-1, with 10 bases matching TRBD2. The length of the CDR3 is 15 residues. J gave up 2 bases and V 5 bases, and 3 bases lay outside the gene matches. Germline V gene lookup returns CDR1 SGHVS and CDR2 FQNEAQ. CDR3 nucleotides: TGTGCCAGCAGCCGTAGCGGGGGGCCCTACAATGAGCAGTTCTTC. Protein: CASSRSGGPYNEQFF.

The CDR3 DNA reads as TGTGCCAGCAGCTTAAAAACCTCGACAGGATTCACAGAAGCTTTCTTT. Translation gives CASSLKTSTGFTEAFF. The chain carries TRBV13 and TRBJ1-1, with D perhaps TRBD1 (6 bases). The CDR3 consists of 16 residues. V lost 2 bases, J lost 8 bases, and 21 bases lay in between. From germline, CDR1 is PRHDT and CDR2 FYEKMQ (reference sequence).